This TCR beta chain was captured in a study of blood T cell repertoires in COVID-19. The germline V gene has CDR1 LNHDA and CDR2 SQIVND (reference sequence). The CDR3 has 14 residues. V was pared by 8 bases and J by 6 bases, with 12 bases of the junction left unmatched. The method was immunoSEQ multiplex PCR; TCRdb's version includes in-frame clones alone and lacks a portion of them. The data contain around 60,000 clones, more than 85% of them singletons. The sample was peripheral blood. The rearrangement links TRBV19 to TRBJ1-2, with 7 nucleotides matching TRBD1. The TCR comes from a man aged 50-60 years with active COVID-19. This CDR3 is CASGKVTGLDGYTF. The CDR3 region has the DNA TGTGCCAGTGGGAAAGTGACAGGGTTGGATGGCTACACCTTC.